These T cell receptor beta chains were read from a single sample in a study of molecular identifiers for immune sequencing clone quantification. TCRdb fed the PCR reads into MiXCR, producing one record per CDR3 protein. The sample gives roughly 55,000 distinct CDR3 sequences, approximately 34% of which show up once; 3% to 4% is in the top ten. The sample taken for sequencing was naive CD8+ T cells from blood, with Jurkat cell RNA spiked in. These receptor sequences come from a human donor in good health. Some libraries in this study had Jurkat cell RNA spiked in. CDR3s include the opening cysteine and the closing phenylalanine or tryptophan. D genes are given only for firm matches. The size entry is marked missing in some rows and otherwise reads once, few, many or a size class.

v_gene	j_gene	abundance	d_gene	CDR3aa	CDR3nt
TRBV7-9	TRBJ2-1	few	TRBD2	CASSSLAGGSDEQFF	TGTGCCAGCAGCTCATTAGCGGGAGGTTCGGATGAGCAGTTCTTC
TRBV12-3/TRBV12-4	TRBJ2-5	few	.	CASSLADAETQYF	TGTGCCAGCAGTTTGGCGGACGCAGAGACCCAGTACTTC
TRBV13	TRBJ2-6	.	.	CASSLDEVRVGANVLTF	TGTGCCAGCAGCTTAGATGAGGTACGCGTGGGGGCCAACGTCCTGACTTTC
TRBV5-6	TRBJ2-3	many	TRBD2	CASSLRASGTDTQYF	TGTGCCAGCAGCTTGAGGGCTAGCGGGACAGATACGCAGTATTTT
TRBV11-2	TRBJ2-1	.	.	CASSSTFSAVYNEQSF	TGTGCCAGCAGCTCAACCTTCTCAGCGGTGTACAATGAGCAGTCCTTC
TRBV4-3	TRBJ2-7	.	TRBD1	CASSQYRGQGNYEQYF	TGCGCCAGCAGCCAATACCGGGGACAGGGGAACTACGAGCAGTACTTC
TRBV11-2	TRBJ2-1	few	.	CASSLMNEQFF	TGTGCCAGCAGCTTAATGAATGAGCAGTTCTTC
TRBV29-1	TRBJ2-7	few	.	CSVEVRQNLPEQYF	TGCAGCGTTGAAGTGAGACAAAACCTCCCCGAGCAGTACTTC
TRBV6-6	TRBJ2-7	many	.	CASSYSGWEQYF	TGTGCCAGCAGTTACTCGGGGTGGGAGCAGTACTTC
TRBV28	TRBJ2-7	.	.	CASSPSALYEQYF	TGTGCCAGCAGCCCGAGCGCCCTCTACGAGCAGTACTTC
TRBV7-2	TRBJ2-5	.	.	CASSLWSETQYF	TGTGCCAGCAGCTTATGGTCGGAGACCCAGTACTTC
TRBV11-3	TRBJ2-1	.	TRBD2	CASSRRLAGLGSNEQFF	TGTGCCAGCAGCCGAAGACTAGCGGGATTAGGTTCTAATGAGCAGTTCTTC
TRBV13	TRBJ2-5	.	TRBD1	CASSLGQFQETQYF	TGTGCCAGCAGTTTGGGACAGTTCCAAGAGACCCAGTACTTC
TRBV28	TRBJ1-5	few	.	CASSPGGPQHF	TGTGCCAGCAGCCCTGGGGGACCCCAGCATTTT
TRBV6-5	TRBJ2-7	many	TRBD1	CASNPFWTGDYEQYF	TGTGCCAGCAACCCATTCTGGACAGGGGACTACGAGCAGTACTTC
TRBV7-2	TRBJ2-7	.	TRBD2	CASSIPAGRSYEQYF	TGTGCCAGCAGCATCCCAGCGGGGCGATCCTACGAGCAGTACTTC
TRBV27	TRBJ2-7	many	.	CASGRGEEQYF	TGTGCCAGCGGGCGAGGGGAAGAGCAGTACTTC
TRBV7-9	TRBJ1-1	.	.	CASSSWQGQAFF	TGTGCCAGCAGCAGTTGGCAGGGGCAAGCTTTCTTT
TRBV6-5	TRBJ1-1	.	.	CAAGSTEAFF	TGTGCGGCAGGGTCCACTGAAGCTTTCTTT
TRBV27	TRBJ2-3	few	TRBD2	CASTRSVSGRADTQYF	TGTGCCAGCACTCGCTCCGTTAGCGGGAGGGCGGATACGCAGTATTTT
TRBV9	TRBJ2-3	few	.	CASSVIGDPDTQYF	TGTGCCAGCAGCGTAATCGGGGATCCAGATACGCAGTATTTT
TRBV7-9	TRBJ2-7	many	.	CASRRGTADSYEQYF	TGTGCCAGCAGACGAGGGACTGCAGATTCCTACGAGCAGTACTTC
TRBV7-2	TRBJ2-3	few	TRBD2	CASNSPGLAGATDTQYF	TGTGCCAGCAACTCCCCCGGACTAGCGGGAGCTACAGATACGCAGTATTTT
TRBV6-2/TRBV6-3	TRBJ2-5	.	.	CASSLARWETQYF	TGTGCCAGCAGTCTTGCTCGGTGGGAGACCCAGTACTTC
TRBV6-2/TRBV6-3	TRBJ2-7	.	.	CASSGELHEQYF	TGTGCCAGCAGTGGGGAGCTCCACGAGCAGTACTTC
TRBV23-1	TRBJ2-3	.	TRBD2	CASSPRRECTDAQYF	TGCGCCAGCAGTCCTCGGCGGGAGTGCACAGATGCGCAGTATTTT
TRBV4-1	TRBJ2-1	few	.	CASSPYSSSYNEQFF	TGCGCCAGCAGCCCGTATAGCAGCTCCTACAATGAGCAGTTCTTC
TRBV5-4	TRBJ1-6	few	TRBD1	CASSLGGQVDSPLHF	TGTGCCAGCAGCTTGGGGGGACAGGTGGATTCACCCCTCCACTTT
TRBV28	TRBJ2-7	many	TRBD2	CASRVTSGTYEQYF	TGTGCCAGCAGGGTTACTAGCGGGACCTACGAGCAGTACTTC
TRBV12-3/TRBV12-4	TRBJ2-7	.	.	CASSFFQDAYEQYF	TGTGCCAGCAGTTTCTTCCAGGACGCCTACGAGCAGTACTTC
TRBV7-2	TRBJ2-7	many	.	CASSLGPGTGQQYF	TGTGCCAGCAGCTTAGGCCCCGGGACCGGGCAGCAGTACTTC
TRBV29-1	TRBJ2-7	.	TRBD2	CCVGRLEGREGEQYF	TGCTGCGTTGGTCGTTTGGAGGGGCGGGAGGGAGAGCAGTACTTC
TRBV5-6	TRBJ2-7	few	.	CASSLTGIGPMGFSYEQYF	TGTGCCAGCAGCCTTACAGGAATCGGTCCTATGGGCTTCTCCTACGAGCAGTACTTC
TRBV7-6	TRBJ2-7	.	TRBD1	CASSLGTGHCEQYF	TGTGCCAGCAGCTTAGGGACAGGCCACTGCGAGCAGTACTTC
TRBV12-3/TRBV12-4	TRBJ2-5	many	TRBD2	CASGGLAGEETQYF	TGTGCCAGCGGGGGACTAGCGGGAGAAGAGACCCAGTACTTC
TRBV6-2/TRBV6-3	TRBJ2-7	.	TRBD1	CASSRGTGDSYEQYF	TGTGCCAGCAGCCGGGGGACAGGCGACTCCTACGAGCAGTACTTC
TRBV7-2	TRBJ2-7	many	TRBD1	CASSFRDRLYEQYF	TGTGCCAGCAGCTTCCGGGACAGGCTCTACGAGCAGTACTTC
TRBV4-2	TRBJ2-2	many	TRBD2	CASEERGDTGELFF	TGTGCCAGCGAGGAGCGGGGCGACACCGGGGAGCTGTTTTTT
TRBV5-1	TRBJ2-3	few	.	CASSLVVRPTGRGWDTQYF	TGCGCCAGCAGCTTGGTAGTGAGGCCAACGGGACGGGGCTGGGATACGCAGTATTTT